The entry below gives a single T cell receptor (beta chain) sequence along with its context. This record comes from a study of CD8+ T cells in alopecia areata. Treatment reported: oral pan-JAK inhibitor, 5-10 mg twice daily. Sequencing relied on a cDNA template that was reverse transcribed from extracted RNA. Libraries were prepared by immunoSEQ multiplex PCR; TCRdb keeps only in-frame clonotypes and omits some of them. Here the sample spans a few hundred thousand clones, 35% to 45% being singletons. Looked up from germline, CDR1 is GTSNPN and CDR2 is SVGIG (reference sequence). V lost 1 base and J lost 4, with 7 bases in between. The length of the CDR3 is 12 residues.

This sequence joins TRBV30 and TRBJ1-1; D remains ambiguous. This specimen was CD4+ T cells sorted from blood, taken at week 34, from a patient treated with tofacitinib. This sequence was found in a human donor with alopecia areata. CDR3 sequence (DNA): TGTGCCTGGAGTGGCTACCTCACTGAAGCTTTCTTT. Protein: CAWSGYLTEAFF.